Below, 10 T cell receptor beta chains from the same sample are listed, as sequenced in a study of blood T cell repertoires in COVID-19. Only in-frame clones appear in the TCRdb table, and some are missing; sequencing was by immunoSEQ multiplex PCR. The sample lists roughly 180,000 clones, 81% occurring once. The specimen sequenced was PBMCs or T cells enriched from blood (not recorded which). Receptors were obtained from a woman aged 40 to 55 with acute COVID-19.

The CDR3 DNA is TGCGCCAGCAGCTTGGGACAGGGGTACACCGGGGAGCTGTTTTTT. This sequence encodes CASSLGQGYTGELFF. The chain employs TRBV5-1 and TRBJ2-2; 8 bases are shared with TRBD1. Losses at the gene ends were 0 bases for V and 3 bases for J; bases not matched to a gene: 1. From germline, CDR1 is SGHRS and CDR2 YFSETQ. There are 15 residues in the CDR3.

This clone appeared once. This chain joins TRBV25-1 and TRBJ2-1, with 8 bases identical to TRBD2. The CDR3 consists of 16 residues. CDR1 and CDR2 from the germline V gene are MGHDK and SYGVNS. J was trimmed by 0 bases and V by 6 bases; bases with no gene match: 7. CDR3 protein: CASSHTGTSSYNEQFF. DNA for the CDR3: TGTGCCAGCAGCCACACCGGGACTAGCTCCTACAATGAGCAGTTCTTC.

The chain has TRBV29-1 and TRBJ1-4; D might be TRBD1 (6 bases). Trimming stripped 6 bases from V and 0 bases from J, with 14 bases between. The CDR3 contains 15 residues. In germline, CDR1 is SQVTM, CDR2 ANQGSEA. CDR3 region: CSVRGQMATNEKLFF. CDR3 coding DNA: TGCAGCGTCCGCGGACAGATGGCAACTAATGAAAAACTGTTTTTT.

This chain joins TRBV25-1 and TRBJ2-2, with 7 nucleotides matching TRBD1. CDR3 length equals 14 residues. In germline, CDR1 is MGHDK, CDR2 SYGVNS. V shed 4 bases, J shed 6 bases, and the junction held 5 bases outside the gene matches. CDR3 loop: CASSAQQGAGELFF. In DNA, the CDR3 is TGTGCCAGCAGTGCCCAGCAGGGGGCCGGGGAGCTGTTTTTT.

The V call is TRBV15, the J call TRBJ2-1; TRBD2 agrees at 10 bases. The CDR3 is 16 residues long. CDR1 and CDR2 from the germline V gene are LNHNV and YYDKDF (reference sequence). Trimming removed 0 bases from V and 7 bases from J; junction bases left unmatched: 6. CDR3 loop: CATSRDRGLADNEQFF. In DNA, the CDR3 is TGTGCCACCAGCAGAGATAGAGGACTAGCGGATAATGAGCAGTTCTTC.

CDR3 sequence reads: CASTRIGDTRGSYGYTF. CDR3 sequence (DNA): TGTGCCAGCACCCGAATTGGGGACACCCGAGGATCCTATGGCTACACCTTC. The rearrangement links TRBV27 to TRBJ1-2; tentatively, D is TRBD1 (6 bases). The CDR3 runs to 17 residues. V gave up 7 bases and J gave up 4 bases, with 25 bases separating them. Germline CDR1 MNHEY, CDR2 SMNVEV (reference sequence).

This chain connects TRBV7-8 to TRBJ1-3, with 7 positions matching TRBD1. V dropped 3 bases and J dropped 1; count of bases not matched to a gene: 3. CDR3 length equals 15 residues. Germline V gene data show CDR1 as SGHVS and CDR2 as FQNEAQ. For the CDR3, the DNA is TGTGCCAGCAGCTTTATACAGGGGTCTGGAAACACCATATATTTT. It yields the protein CASSFIQGSGNTIYF. The full variable domain, with the rest looked up from reference TRBV7-8 and TRBJ1-3, is GAGVSQSPRYKVAKRGQDVALRCDPISGHVSLFWYQQALGQGPEFLTYFQNEAQLDKSGLPSDRFFAERPEGSVSTLKIQRTQQEDSAVYLCASSFIQGSGNTIYFGEGSWLTVV.

The genes are TRBV6-6 and TRBJ2-5; the D gene is possibly TRBD2 (6 bases). Trimming removed 0 bases from V and 5 bases from J, with 10 bases in between. CDR1 and CDR2 (germline): MNHNY, SVGAGI (reference sequence). The CDR3 covers 14 residues. The CDR3 sequence is CASSYSLAEETQYF. The CDR3 nucleotides read TGTGCCAGCAGTTACTCACTAGCTGAGGAGACCCAGTACTTC.

This clone was observed a handful of times. V usage is TRBV5-8 and J usage is TRBJ1-5; D unclear. This CDR3 has 13 residues. Germline-derived CDR1 and CDR2 are SGHTS and YDEGEE. With 2 bases removed from V and 4 bases from J, the gap between germline ends came to 7 bases. The CDR3 sequence is CASSFVANQPQHF. The CDR3 DNA follows: TGTGCCAGCAGCTTTGTAGCAAATCAGCCCCAGCATTTT.

The chain recombines TRBV19 with TRBJ2-4; TRBD2 might be the D (7 bases). CDR1 is LNHDA and CDR2 is SQIVND in the germline V gene (reference sequence). The ends were cut back, 6 bases at V and 4 bases at J, with 19 bases in the middle. This CDR3 spans 16 amino acids. The CDR3 protein is CASSPRGGAGKNIQYF. CDR3 bases: TGTGCCAGTAGCCCTAGGGGGGGAGCGGGGAAAAACATTCAGTACTTC.